One sample yielded the 25 T cell receptor beta chains listed below, sequenced in a study of vaccination and CD4 T cells after COVID-19. Treatment defined: roughly 11-day PBMC culture with coronavirus spike peptide pools or control peptides (ViraFEST assay). The antigens for these receptors are not known. Cultured CD4+ T cell DNA underwent sequencing with the Oncomine TCR Beta short-read assay. TCRdb used MiXCR to reprocess the PCR reads, holding one entry per CDR3 protein. The data contain about 15,000 distinct CDR3 sequences, 30% of them singletons. The sequenced material came from cultured CD4+ T cells from blood. The receptor source for this set is a human donor with COVID-19.

The chain combines TRBV3-1 with TRBJ2-5; TRBD1 matches 9 bases. J was trimmed by 4 bases and V by 6 bases; bases with no gene match: 9. The germline CDR1 and CDR2 sequences are LGHDT and YNNKEL (reference sequence). This CDR3 is 15 amino acids long. The CDR3 spells CASRQSGTGSETQYF. The CDR3 DNA follows: TGTGCCAGCAGACAGTCCGGGACAGGGTCAGAGACCCAGTACTTC.

This clonotype was observed a few times. This chain links TRBV10-3 with TRBJ1-5, with D tentatively TRBD1 (5 bases). Trimming left V 4 bases short and J 4 bases short, with 14 bases between. Germline V gene data show CDR1 as ENHRY and CDR2 as SYGVKD. The CDR3 loop spans 15 amino acids. CDR3 sequence: CAISAASSGNQPQHF. CDR3 DNA: TGTGCCATCAGTGCGGCCTCCTCAGGGAATCAGCCCCAGCATTTT.

This clonotype was seen more than once but under ten times. The chain couples TRBV24-1 to TRBJ1-2; 9 bases agree with TRBD1. Trimming cost V 5 bases and J 7 bases; bases outside gene matches: 1. Germline assignment: CDR1 KGHDR and CDR2 SFDVKD. The CDR3 totals 12 residues. This chain's CDR3 is CATSGDRAGYTF. The DNA for the CDR3 is TGTGCCACCAGTGGGGACAGGGCTGGCTACACCTTC.

By share, this clonotype ranks as medium-sized. The chain links TRBV20-1 to TRBJ1-2, with D uncertain. Germline CDR1 DFQATT, CDR2 SNEGSKA (reference sequence). V dropped 2 bases and J dropped 2 bases, with 15 bases sitting between them. The CDR3 is 15 residues long. The CDR3 region is CSARSPDDGNYGYTF. The CDR3 region has the DNA TGCAGTGCTAGATCCCCCGATGACGGGAACTATGGCTACACCTTC.

This clonotype occurred a few times. This rearrangement joins TRBV6-1 to TRBJ1-1; D not resolved. Germline values: CDR1 MNHNS, CDR2 SASEGT. The length of the CDR3 is 13 residues. Trimming took 9 bases from V and 4 from J, leaving 15 bases between them. The chain's CDR3 is CASRGSPGTEAFF. The CDR3 DNA follows: TGTGCCAGTCGAGGGTCCCCCGGCACTGAAGCTTTCTTT.

This clonotype is classed as large. The J gene is TRBJ1-2, the V gene TRBV20-1; perhaps TRBD1 as D (6 bases). Trimming removed 5 bases at V and 8 bases at J, with 15 bases between. Germline CDR1 is DFQATT and CDR2 is SNEGSKA (reference sequence). The CDR3 covers 12 residues. This CDR3 reads CSAASGAWGYTF. DNA for the CDR3: TGCAGTGCTGCCTCGGGGGCGTGGGGCTACACCTTC.

This clonotype was seen only once. The V call is TRBV28, the J call TRBJ1-1, with no clear D. The CDR3 runs to 14 residues. Looked up from germline, CDR1 is MDHEN and CDR2 is SYDVKM. V shed 8 bases and J shed 3 bases, with 16 bases lying between them. In DNA form, the CDR3 reads TGTGCCAGCTCTGCGGAGGTGAGGCACACTGAAGCTTTCTTT. Residues: CASSAEVRHTEAFF.

This chain connects TRBV20-1 to TRBJ2-1, with a weak D call TRBD2 (6 bases). Germline V gene sequence: CDR1 DFQATT, CDR2 SNEGSKA (reference sequence). This CDR3 spans 14 amino acids. V lost 3 bases and J 0 bases, leaving 9 bases between the germline ends. The CDR3: CSASTGVSYNEQFF. CDR3 nucleotides: TGCAGTGCTAGCACGGGGGTCTCCTACAATGAGCAGTTCTTC.

This chain connects TRBV19 to TRBJ2-3, with 10 positions matching TRBD2. V was clipped by 1 base and J by 2 bases; unmatched bases: 3. CDR3 length: 16 amino acids. Germline-derived CDR1 and CDR2 are LNHDA and SQIVND (reference sequence). The DNA of the CDR3 is TGTGCCAGTAGTATAGCTAGCGGGGGCGCCACAGATACGCAGTATTTT. It yields the protein CASSIASGGATDTQYF.

Only one count was recorded for this clonotype. The V and J genes are TRBV7-2 and TRBJ2-3, with D perhaps being TRBD1 or TRBD2 (5 bases each). This CDR3 is 15 amino acids long. Germline CDR1 reads SGHTA; CDR2 reads FQGNSA. V dropped 5 bases and J dropped 2 bases, with 14 bases sitting between them. The CDR3 DNA follows: TGTGCCAGCAGCCCACACGGGGACCTCACAGATACGCAGTATTTT. It translates to CASSPHGDLTDTQYF.

This chain connects TRBV5-6 to TRBJ1-1; D gene ambiguous. This CDR3 spans 13 amino acids. Germline assignment: CDR1 SGHDT and CDR2 YYEEEE. Trimming cost V 0 bases and J 6 bases, with 9 bases left between them. The chain's CDR3 is CASSLVISAEAFF. The CDR3 DNA reads TGTGCCAGCAGCTTGGTAATTTCGGCTGAAGCTTTCTTT.

V gene TRBV10-3 combines with J gene TRBJ1-6; D unclear. Germline V lookup: CDR1 ENHRY, CDR2 SYGVKD. Trimming took 0 bases from V and 6 from J, leaving 9 bases between them. The CDR3 spans 15 residues. The CDR3 DNA reads as TGTGCCATCAGTGAGTCCCAGCTCCCTAATTCACCCCTCCACTTT. It codes for CAISESQLPNSPLHF.

The V call is TRBV6-1, the J call TRBJ2-1, with D possibly matching TRBD2 (7 bases). V lost 6 bases to trimming and J lost 4 bases, with 25 bases between them. This CDR3 has 18 amino acids. Germline V gene sequence: CDR1 MNHNS, CDR2 SASEGT. The CDR3 DNA reads as TGTGCCAGCAGCCAAAGGGGGGGTGGTACAGGGACATACAATGAGCAGTTCTTC. Its translation: CASSQRGGGTGTYNEQFF.

By sample fraction, this clonotype is medium-sized. The genes are TRBV14 and TRBJ2-2; D may be TRBD1 or TRBD2 (6 bases each). The CDR3 consists of 14 residues. From germline, CDR1 is SGHDN and CDR2 FVKESK. Trimming removed 7 bases from V and 0 bases from J, with 9 bases in between. CDR3 residues: CASKEGANTGELFF. In DNA form, the CDR3 reads TGTGCCAGCAAGGAGGGGGCGAACACCGGGGAGCTGTTTTTT.

The DNA for the CDR3 is TGTGCCAGCAGAACCGCGGGGTCAGGAGCGAACACTGAAGCTTTCTTT. Translation gives CASRTAGSGANTEAFF. The chain recombines TRBV6-1 with TRBJ1-1; D uncertain. The germline V gene encodes CDR1 MNHNS and CDR2 SASEGT. With 6 bases removed from V and 1 base from J, the gap between germline ends came to 18 bases. The CDR3 runs 16 residues.

The CDR3 DNA is TGTGCCAGCAGTTACCCTCCGGGACAGGGGGCAGGAGATACGCAGTATTTT. Protein: CASSYPPGQGAGDTQYF. The gene calls are TRBV6-2 or TRBV6-3 and TRBJ2-3, with 12 bases identical to TRBD1. This CDR3 has 17 amino acids. Losses at the gene ends were 2 bases for V and 5 bases for J; bases not matched to a gene: 8. Germline CDR1 and CDR2: MNHEY and SVGEGT.

The chain couples TRBV20-1 to TRBJ2-4, with TRBD2 matching over 13 bases. Germline CDR1 reads DFQATT; CDR2 reads SNEGSKA (reference sequence). V was pared by 3 bases and J by 15 bases, with 17 bases of the junction left unmatched. This CDR3 has 16 residues. The CDR3, as DNA: TGCAGTGCTAGCCCCTCGACTAGCGGGGGGTCCGCCGGATGGTACTTC. Amino acid sequence: CSASPSTSGGSAGWYF.

The chain employs TRBV11-2 and TRBJ2-2, with 11 bases matching TRBD2. In germline, CDR1 is SGHAT, CDR2 FQNNGV. V shed 6 bases and J 1 base; nucleotides not matched to a gene: 4. This CDR3 has 16 amino acids. CDR3 in DNA: TGTGCCAGCAGAAGGACTAGCGGGCAGAACACCGGGGAGCTGTTTTTT. This gives the protein CASRRTSGQNTGELFF. The entire variable domain, with the rest obtained from reference TRBV11-2 and TRBJ2-2, is as follows: EAGVAQSPRYKIIEKRQSVAFWCNPISGHATLYWYQQILGQGPKLLIQFQNNGVVDDSQLPKDRFSAERLKGVDSTLKIQPAKLEDSAVYLCASRRTSGQNTGELFFGEGSRLTVL.

The table lists this clonotype with a few counts. A read error may produce the germline difference seen at one junction end. V and J are TRBV7-7 and TRBJ2-5; 7 positions agree with TRBD1. The CDR3 consists of 14 residues. The germline V gene encodes CDR1 SSHAT and CDR2 FNYEAQ (reference sequence). CDR3 coding DNA: TGTGCTAGCAGCTCGGACAGGATGCAAGAGACCCAGTACTTC. Its translation: CASSSDRMQETQYF.

The sample holds a few counts of this clonotype. V usage is TRBV10-3 and J usage is TRBJ1-1; no clear D gene. The V end was cut by 0 bases, the J end by 5 bases, with 7 bases between. CDR1 ENHRY and CDR2 SYGVKD come from the germline V gene. The length of the CDR3 is 13 residues. CDR3: CAISESVDTEAFF. The CDR3 DNA is TGTGCCATCAGTGAGTCGGTGGATACTGAAGCTTTCTTT.

By frequency in the sample, this clonotype is medium-sized. The rearrangement links TRBV27 to TRBJ1-2; D is ambiguous. The CDR3 totals 13 residues. Germline lookup yields CDR1 MNHEY and CDR2 SMNVEV (reference sequence). V was shortened by 6 bases and J by 1 base, with 9 bases between the two germline ends. The CDR3 nucleotides are TGTGCCAGCAGCCGACGGTTTAACTATGGCTACACCTTC. As protein: CASSRRFNYGYTF.

This clonotype occurred a few times. This chain uses TRBV6-1 with TRBJ1-1; the D is unclear. CDR3 length: 12 amino acids. V was cut by 5 bases and J by 1 base, with 5 bases left in between. CDR1 and CDR2 from the germline V gene are MNHNS and SASEGT. The CDR3, as DNA: TGTGCCAGCAGTCGACAGAACACTGAAGCTTTCTTT. This gives the protein CASSRQNTEAFF.

The gene calls are TRBV7-9 and TRBJ2-3; the D is unclear. The germline CDR1 and CDR2 sequences are SEHNR and FQNEAQ (reference sequence). Trimming pared 3 bases from V and 6 bases from J, leaving 16 bases between. CDR3 length: 15 residues. DNA for the CDR3: TGTGCCAGCAGCTTCGCCCCATCCCCTGGGGATACGCAGTATTTT. This codes for CASSFAPSPGDTQYF.

The V gene is TRBV20-1, the J gene TRBJ2-2; D not certain. CDR3 size: 15 residues. With 1 base removed from V and 4 bases from J, the gap between germline ends came to 13 bases. Germline V gives CDR1 DFQATT, CDR2 SNEGSKA (reference sequence). CDR3 DNA sequence: TGCAGTGCTAGAGCCCAGCCGGCGACCACCGGGGAGCTGTTTTTT. Translating gives CSARAQPATTGELFF.

Points on this clonotype: A junction end diverges from the germline sequence, so it may reflect a read error. This rearrangement joins TRBV27 to TRBJ1-6; D is perhaps TRBD1 (5 bases). The length of the CDR3 is 15 residues. Germline V gene lookup returns CDR1 MNHEY and CDR2 SMNVEV (reference sequence). The CDR3 nucleotides read TGTGCCAGCAGCCCGGGACGGGCTAATAATTCACCCCTCTACTTT. It translates to CASSPGRANNSPLYF.